The 25 T cell receptor beta chains reported below all come from one sample, sequenced in a study of early T cells in non-severe SARS-CoV-2 infection. TCRdb redid the calling of the 5' RACE reads with MiXCR, one entry per CDR3 protein. The table shows 75,000 to 80,000 distinct CDR3 sequences, with roughly 9.4% occurring only once. The specimen was whole blood. These receptors were obtained from an adult who was a healthcare worker with PCR-confirmed SARS-CoV-2 infection or an uninfected control (not recorded which).

The CDR3 spells CATTERLAGDLTDTQYF. The CDR3 DNA reads TGTGCCACCACGGAACGCTTAGCGGGAGATCTAACAGATACGCAGTATTTT. The gene calls are TRBV10-3 and TRBJ2-3; 9 bases match TRBD2. V shed 10 bases, J shed 3 bases, and the junction held 17 bases outside the gene matches. The CDR3 spans 17 residues. Germline CDR1 reads ENHRY; CDR2 reads SYGVKD.

This sequence joins TRBV28 and TRBJ2-1, with a weak D call TRBD1 (6 bases). Trimming left V 10 bases short and J 5 bases short, with 15 bases between. The CDR3 covers 13 residues. The germline CDR1 and CDR2 sequences are MDHEN and SYDVKM. The CDR3 reads CATLGTTNNEQFF. CDR3 coding DNA: TGTGCCACCCTTGGGACAACCAACAATGAGCAGTTCTTC.

The chain couples TRBV20-1 to TRBJ2-2; TRBD2 is a possible D gene (6 bases). Trimming shortened V by 0 bases and J by 5 bases, and 19 bases separated the two germline ends. This CDR3 spans 17 amino acids. Germline CDR1 reads DFQATT; CDR2 reads SNEGSKA (reference sequence). CDR3 residues: CSARDQGRTITTGELFF. The CDR3 nucleotides read TGCAGTGCTAGAGATCAAGGGAGGACCATAACTACCGGGGAGCTGTTTTTT.

This clonotype appeared a few times. The chain joins TRBV7-2 to TRBJ2-7, with 10 bases lining up with TRBD1. From germline, CDR1 is SGHTA and CDR2 FQGNSA. The junction had 9 bases not matched to a gene; V was cut back by 2 bases and J by 5 bases. This CDR3 has 16 amino acids. Here the CDR3 reads CASSLFPGQGFNEQYF. DNA for the CDR3: TGTGCCAGCAGCTTATTTCCGGGACAGGGGTTCAACGAGCAGTACTTC.

Worth noting for this clonotype: It may be a read error: a sequence one base away is much more abundant. V gene TRBV7-2 combines with J gene TRBJ1-1; unclear D gene. This CDR3 is 15 amino acids long. Germline-derived CDR1 and CDR2 are SGHTA and FQGNSA. The CDR3 region has the DNA TGTGTCAGCAACCCCCAGGCGGGAGGCGGCACTGAAGCTTTCTTT. This encodes CVSNPQAGGGTEAFF. Using reference TRBV7-2 and TRBJ1-1 for the parts outside the CDR3, the full variable domain is GAGVSQSPSNKVTEKGKDVELRCDPISGHTALYWYRQSLGQGLEFLIYFQGNSAPDKSGLPSDRFSAERTGGSVSTLTIQRTQQEDSAVYLCVSNPQAGGGTEAFFGQGTRLTVV.

There are many counts of this clonotype. The V and J genes are TRBV11-3 and TRBJ1-1, with TRBD1 matching 7 bases. The CDR3 loop spans 15 amino acids. Per the germline V gene, CDR1 is SGHNT and CDR2 is YENEEA. V shed 5 bases and J 1 base; nucleotides not matched to a gene: 7. The CDR3, as DNA: TGTGCCAGCAGCAAACGGGGGGACAGGAACACTGAAGCTTTCTTT. The encoded protein is CASSKRGDRNTEAFF.

This clonotype was counted ten times or more. This chain joins TRBV27 and TRBJ2-7; the match to TRBD2 covers 8 bases. V gave up 2 bases and J gave up 3 bases; unmatched junction bases: 18. The CDR3 extends over 19 amino acids. Germline CDR1 is MNHEY and CDR2 is SMNVEV (reference sequence). The CDR3 nucleotides read TGTGCCAGCAGTTTAAGGGGACTAGAGACCCTACCGCGCCGCTACGAGCAGTACTTC. Protein sequence: CASSLRGLETLPRRYEQYF.

Ten or more counts support this clonotype. The rearrangement uses TRBV7-9 and TRBJ2-7; D is ambiguous. Trimming removed 4 bases from V and 3 bases from J, with 28 bases in between. Per the germline V gene, CDR1 is SEHNR and CDR2 is FQNEAQ (reference sequence). This CDR3 spans 19 amino acids. The DNA for the CDR3 is TGTGCCAGCAGCTGGATCCCAGACCTTCCCTCCGGTTCCTACTACGAGCAGTACTTC. Translation: CASSWIPDLPSGSYYEQYF.

V is TRBV9 and J is TRBJ2-1, with TRBD2 matching over 7 bases. The CDR3 extends over 15 amino acids. J gave up 2 bases and V 3 bases, and 5 bases lay outside the gene matches. The V gene's germline CDR1 is SGDLS and CDR2 YYNGEE. As DNA, the CDR3 is TGTGCCAGCAGCGGCGGGACTACGACCTACAATGAGCAGTTCTTC. Its protein is CASSGGTTTYNEQFF.

This clonotype showed up many times. The chain joins TRBV30 to TRBJ2-5; D perhaps matches TRBD1 (6 bases). The CDR3 loop spans 13 amino acids. V was trimmed by 3 bases and J by 3 bases, leaving 11 bases between them. Germline CDR1 GTSNPN, CDR2 SVGIG (reference sequence). The CDR3 DNA follows: TGTGCCTGGAGGGGGGCAGCCGAAGAGACCCAGTACTTC. It translates to CAWRGAAEETQYF.

This clonotype showed up many times. V is TRBV11-2 and J is TRBJ2-3, with unresolved D. Germline CDR1 is SGHAT and CDR2 is FQNNGV. This CDR3 region has 11 residues. V was trimmed by 0 bases and J by 6 bases, leaving 1 base between them. In DNA form, the CDR3 reads TGTGCCAGCAGCTTAGATGATACGCAGTATTTT. This encodes CASSLDDTQYF.

There are many counts of this clonotype. The V gene is TRBV20-1, the J gene TRBJ2-3; D unclear. The CDR3 has 13 residues. Per the germline V gene, CDR1 is DFQATT and CDR2 is SNEGSKA (reference sequence). Trimming pared 1 base from V and 3 bases from J, leaving 8 bases between. CDR3 sequence reads: CSARGGITDTQYF. The CDR3 DNA reads TGCAGTGCTAGAGGTGGTATAACAGATACGCAGTATTTT.

This clonotype has just a few counts. V and J are TRBV12-3 or TRBV12-4 and TRBJ1-1; D uncertain. CDR3 length: 11 amino acids. V lost 8 bases to trimming and J lost 3 bases, with 7 bases between them. In DNA form, the CDR3 reads TGTGCCAGCGGAGGGTACACTGAAGCTTTCTTT. Its protein is CASGGYTEAFF.

Worth noting for this clonotype: This may be a read error: a much more frequent sequence differs by one nucleotide. The rearrangement joins TRBV20-1 to TRBJ2-4; possibly TRBD1 for D (6 bases). Germline V gene sequence: CDR1 DFQATT, CDR2 SNEGSKA (reference sequence). The CDR3 sequence is 15 residues long. V gave up 0 bases and J gave up 2 bases, with 11 bases separating them. The CDR3 here is CSAREQGVPKNIQYF. CDR3 bases: TGCAGTGCTAGAGAACAGGGAGTACCCAAAAACATTCAGTACTTC.

This clonotype was picked up many times. The chain couples TRBV25-1 to TRBJ2-3, with TRBD2 matching 7 bases. The CDR3 contains 15 residues. Trimming took 5 bases from V and 4 from J; bases not matched to a gene: 9. The germline gives CDR1 MGHDK, CDR2 SYGVNS. The DNA for the CDR3 is TGTGCCAGCAGTATCGGCGGGAGTCGGGCAGATACGCAGTATTTT. Residues: CASSIGGSRADTQYF.

This clonotype was recorded at least ten times. The DNA for the CDR3 is TGTGCCAGCAGTTGGGACAACTTGGGAATTAATGAAAAACTGTTTTTT. It is translated as CASSWDNLGINEKLFF. The rearrangement uses TRBV12-3 or TRBV12-4 and TRBJ1-4, with D possibly being TRBD1 (6 bases). Trimming removed 4 bases from V and 4 bases from J, with 16 bases in between. The CDR3 sequence is 16 residues long.

The sample holds many counts of this clonotype. DNA for the CDR3: TGCGCCAGCAGCCCCAGTGGGAATGAAAATCCTGAAGCTTTCTTT. Its translation is CASSPSGNENPEAFF. This chain links TRBV5-1 with TRBJ1-1; D gene uncertain. The CDR3 length is 15 residues. Trimming took off 4 bases at V and 6 bases at J, with 19 bases between the two ends. Germline V gene sequence: CDR1 SGHRS, CDR2 YFSETQ.

The gene calls are TRBV12-3 or TRBV12-4 and TRBJ2-3; D gene ambiguous. This CDR3 is built from 16 residues. Trimming pared 5 bases from V and 4 bases from J, leaving 19 bases between. The CDR3 DNA reads TGTGCCAGCAGTAAGGGAAATGGTGTGGGGTCAGATACGCAGTATTTT. This gives the protein CASSKGNGVGSDTQYF.

In this sample, this clonotype is medium-sized. The J gene is TRBJ2-2, the V gene TRBV10-3; TRBD2 is a possible D gene (6 bases). The V and J ends lost 0 bases and 5 bases respectively, with 13 bases between them. The germline V gene encodes CDR1 ENHRY and CDR2 SYGVKD. The CDR3 loop spans 16 amino acids. CDR3 DNA: TGTGCCATCAGTGAGTCCGGAGGGTCGGGAACCGGGGAGCTGTTTTTT. It yields the protein CAISESGGSGTGELFF.

Only one count was recorded for this clonotype. The gene calls are TRBV3-1 and TRBJ2-3; tentatively, D is TRBD2 (5 bases). Trimming pared 1 base from V and 5 bases from J, leaving 16 bases between. CDR3 length: 16 amino acids. CDR1 is LGHDT, CDR2 YNNKEL, per germline (reference sequence). CDR3 sequence: CASSQVGAASRDTQYF. CDR3 in DNA: TGTGCCAGCAGCCAAGTCGGAGCGGCCTCGAGAGATACGCAGTATTTT.

This clonotype was seen at least ten times. V and J are TRBV7-9 and TRBJ2-7; TRBD2 is a possible D gene (6 bases). The CDR3 is 14 residues long. V lost 5 bases and J 5 bases, leaving 16 bases between the germline ends. Germline values: CDR1 SEHNR, CDR2 FQNEAQ (reference sequence). CDR3 sequence: CASSPGWREDEQYF. The DNA of the CDR3 is TGTGCCAGCAGCCCCGGTTGGAGGGAAGACGAGCAGTACTTC.

This clonotype has a count of ten or more. The rearrangement links TRBV5-1 to TRBJ2-4; D possibly corresponds to TRBD1 (5 bases). CDR1 is SGHRS and CDR2 is YFSETQ in the germline V gene. Trimming left V 4 bases short and J 0 bases short, with 14 bases between. The CDR3 length is 16 residues. The CDR3 nucleotides read TGCGCCAGCAGCGACGGACAAACCCTAGCCAAAAACATTCAGTACTTC. It is translated as CASSDGQTLAKNIQYF.

V is TRBV12-3 or TRBV12-4 and J is TRBJ2-3; maybe TRBD2 (6 bases). V lost 5 bases and J lost 1, with 13 bases in between. The length of the CDR3 is 15 residues. CDR3 loop: CASSPTSRRTDTQYF. The CDR3, as DNA: TGTGCCAGCAGTCCAACTAGCCGGCGCACAGATACGCAGTATTTT.

This clonotype was counted many times. The V and J genes are TRBV25-1 and TRBJ2-3, with 10 bases fitting TRBD2. Germline lookup yields CDR1 MGHDK and CDR2 SYGVNS. V lost 1 base and J lost 1; bases outside the gene matches: 8. The CDR3 contains 18 residues. The DNA of the CDR3 is TGTGCCAGCAGTGAATGGCTAGCGGGAGTTGGGGGCACAGATACGCAGTATTTT. Residues: CASSEWLAGVGGTDTQYF.

This clonotype came up a few times. The rearrangement joins TRBV6-5 to TRBJ2-7; 10 bases map to TRBD1. The trim removed 7 bases at V and 1 base at J, leaving 13 bases unmatched. The CDR3 length is 17 residues. CDR1 and CDR2 from the germline V gene are MNHEY and SVGAGI. The CDR3 DNA reads TGTGCCAGCATTCGGACAGGGGGATGGAGGGGGTCCTACGAGCAGTACTTC. Amino acids: CASIRTGGWRGSYEQYF.